Included here is one T cell receptor beta chain sequence, with context. Per the germline V gene, CDR1 is SQVTM and CDR2 is ANQGSEA. This CDR3 spans 13 amino acids. The V and J ends lost 4 bases and 3 bases respectively, with 10 bases between them. Participating donors were healthy, HIV-negative adults free of recent acute infections or vaccinations. Every subset had its genomic DNA shared out evenly among several immunoSEQ plates. Assay: immunoSEQ multiplex PCR; the TCRdb copy retains only in-frame clones and omits some. This sample yields fewer than 1.6 million clones, of which 98% are seen a single time; over 0.3% belongs to the top ten. The source of the sample is a study of shared clonotypes between healthy human individuals.

Sequenced input: naive CD4+ T cells sorted from blood. Documented subset: CD45RA+ positively selected. This clonotype originated in a man aged 25-45 years in good health. V gene TRBV29-1 combines with J gene TRBJ2-1; D not resolved. Here the CDR3 reads CSVVSVHYNEQFF. CDR3 coding DNA: TGCAGCGTTGTATCCGTCCACTACAATGAGCAGTTCTTC.